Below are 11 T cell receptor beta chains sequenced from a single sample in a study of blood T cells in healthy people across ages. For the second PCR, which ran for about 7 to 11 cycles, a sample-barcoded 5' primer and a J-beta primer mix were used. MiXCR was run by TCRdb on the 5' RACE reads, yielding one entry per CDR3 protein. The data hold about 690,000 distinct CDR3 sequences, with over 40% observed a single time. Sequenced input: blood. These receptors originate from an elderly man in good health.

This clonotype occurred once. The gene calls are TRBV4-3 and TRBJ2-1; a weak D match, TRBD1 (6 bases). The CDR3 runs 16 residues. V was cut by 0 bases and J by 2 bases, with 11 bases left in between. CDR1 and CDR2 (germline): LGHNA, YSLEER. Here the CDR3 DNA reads TGCGCCAGCAGCCAAGAAGTGAGGACAGCCTACAATGAGCAGTTCTTC. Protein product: CASSQEVRTAYNEQFF.

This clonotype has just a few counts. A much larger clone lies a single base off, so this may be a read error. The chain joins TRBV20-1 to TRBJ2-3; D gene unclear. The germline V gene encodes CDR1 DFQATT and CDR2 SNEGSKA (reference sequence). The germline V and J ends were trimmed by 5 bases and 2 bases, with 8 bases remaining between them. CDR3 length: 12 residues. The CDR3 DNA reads TGCAGTGCTCGGGCGGACACAGATACGCAGTATTTT. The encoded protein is CSARADTDTQYF.

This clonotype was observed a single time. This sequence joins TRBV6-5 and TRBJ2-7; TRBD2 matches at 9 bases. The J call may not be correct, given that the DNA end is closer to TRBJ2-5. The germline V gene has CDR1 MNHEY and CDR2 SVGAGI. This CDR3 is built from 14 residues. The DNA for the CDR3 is TGTGCCAGCAGACCTGGGACTAGCTTTGAGACCCAGTACTTC. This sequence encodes CASRPGTSFETQYF.

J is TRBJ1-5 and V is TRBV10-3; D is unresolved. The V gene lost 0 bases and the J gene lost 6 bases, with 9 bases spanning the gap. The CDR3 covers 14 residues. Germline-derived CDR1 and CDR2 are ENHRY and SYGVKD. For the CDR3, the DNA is TGTGCCATCAGTGAGTCGACTCGTTCTCAGCCCCAGCATTTT. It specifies CAISESTRSQPQHF.

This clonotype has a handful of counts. CDR3 DNA: TGTGCCAGCGACCTACTAGCGGGAGGCGGAAATACGCAGTATTTT. Its translation: CASDLLAGGGNTQYF. The chain links TRBV28 to TRBJ2-3; 12 bases map to TRBD2. This CDR3 is built from 15 residues. The V segment lost 8 bases and the J segment 7 bases; nucleotides outside the gene matches: 10. Germline V gene data show CDR1 as MDHEN and CDR2 as SYDVKM.

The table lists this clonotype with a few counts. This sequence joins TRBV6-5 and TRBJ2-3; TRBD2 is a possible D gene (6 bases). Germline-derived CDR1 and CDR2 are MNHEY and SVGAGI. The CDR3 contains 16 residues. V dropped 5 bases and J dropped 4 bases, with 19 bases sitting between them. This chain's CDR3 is CASSRATSTVPDTQYF. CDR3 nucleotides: TGTGCCAGCAGTCGCGCCACTAGCACGGTGCCAGATACGCAGTATTTT.

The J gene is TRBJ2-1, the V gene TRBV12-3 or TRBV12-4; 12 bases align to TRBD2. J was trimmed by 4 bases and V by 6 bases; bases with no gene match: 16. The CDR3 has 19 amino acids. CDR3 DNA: TGTGCCAGCAGCTCGACTAGCGGGGGATTCCCTGCTTATTACAATGAGCAGTTCTTC. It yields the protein CASSSTSGGFPAYYNEQFF.

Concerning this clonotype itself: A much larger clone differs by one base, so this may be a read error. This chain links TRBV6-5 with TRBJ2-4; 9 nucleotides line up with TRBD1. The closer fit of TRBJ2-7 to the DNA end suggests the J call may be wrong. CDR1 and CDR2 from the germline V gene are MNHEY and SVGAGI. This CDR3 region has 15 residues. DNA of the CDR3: TGTGCCAGCAGAAGACCGGGACAGGGTAACGACGAGCAGTACTTC. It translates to CASRRPGQGNDEQYF.

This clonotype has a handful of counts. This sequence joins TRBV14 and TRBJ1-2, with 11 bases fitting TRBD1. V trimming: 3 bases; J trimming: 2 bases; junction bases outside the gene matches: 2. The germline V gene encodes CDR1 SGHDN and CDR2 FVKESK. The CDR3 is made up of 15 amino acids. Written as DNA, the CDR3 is TGTGCCAGCAGCCACCGGGACAGGGGGAACTATGGCTACACCTTC. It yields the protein CASSHRDRGNYGYTF.

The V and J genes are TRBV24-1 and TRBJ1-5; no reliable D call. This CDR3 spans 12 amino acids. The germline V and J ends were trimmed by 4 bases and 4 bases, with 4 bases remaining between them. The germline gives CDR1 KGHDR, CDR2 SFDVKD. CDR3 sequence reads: CATSDSNQPQHF. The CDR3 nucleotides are TGTGCCACCAGTGACTCAAATCAGCCCCAGCATTTT.

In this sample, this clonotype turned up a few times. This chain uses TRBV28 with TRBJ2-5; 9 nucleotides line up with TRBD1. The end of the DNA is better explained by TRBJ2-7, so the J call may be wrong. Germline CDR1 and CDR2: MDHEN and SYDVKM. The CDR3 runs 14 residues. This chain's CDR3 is CASTPGQGFDEQYF. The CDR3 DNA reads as TGTGCCAGCACCCCGGGACAGGGTTTCGACGAGCAGTACTTC.